This T cell receptor (beta chain) was sequenced in a study of vaccination and CD4 T cells after COVID-19 (dated by TCRdb to the early 2020s). Study-wide context: Convalescent patients had a positive SARS-CoV-2 result on nasal swab PCR, and of these patients, nine had mild disease and one had severe disease. In the convalescent cohort there were six males and four females, among whom were two Hispanic individuals, seven Caucasians, two Asians and one multiracial person. Each participant got two doses of either the Pfizer-BioNTech BNT162b2 vaccine (n=8) or the Moderna mRNA-1273 vaccine (n=2). Post-COVID blood samples were collected from convalescent patients a median of approximately 100 days after diagnosis, with a range of roughly 35 to 161 days. Post-vaccine blood samples were collected a median of about 69 days after the second vaccine dose, ranging from about 14 to 241 days. For stimulating the cultures, overlapping spike peptide pools were used, derived from SARS-CoV-2 as well as from the common cold coronaviruses HCoV-NL63, HCoV-OC43 and HCoV-229E. As controls, cultures received a CEFX viral epitope pool (the positive control), an HIV-1 Nef peptide pool (the negative control), or no peptide at all. The spike-specific CD4+ TCR repertoire was compared before and after mRNA vaccination in over nine COVID-19 convalescent patients and a few infection-naive healthy vaccine recipients. The paper's findings and limits, for the study overall: Among the post-vaccine SARS-CoV-2-reactive clones in convalescent patients, a median about 87% showed up only after vaccination, which suggests vaccine-specific priming. Although the median number of SARS-CoV-2-reactive clonotypes went up from roughly 23 after infection to 35 to 40 after vaccination, the increase was not significant. The number of convalescent patients in the study was relatively small, and the study did not examine early timepoints following natural infection. In convalescent patients, nearly all vaccine-specific clones (304 of 307) were found to be mono-reactive for SARS-CoV-2 spike rather than cross-reactive with common cold coronaviruses.

The treatment or condition label here, explained by the study, means: approximately nine-day PBMC culture with coronavirus spike peptide pools or control peptides (ViraFEST assay). The ViraFEST assay was used in the study, in which antigen-specific T cells were expanded with peptide pools and expanded clonotypes were subsequently identified by TCR sequencing. The positive SARS-CoV-2 PCR tests of the convalescent patients were dated from March to December 2020, before the Alpha, Beta and Delta variants emerged in the United States. PBMCs were cultured at about 2 million per well in IMDM supplemented with approximately 5% human AB serum and about 9.6 IU/ml IL-2, with 10 ug/ml peptide pools added. On days 3 and 7, half of the culture medium was replaced with fresh IL-2-containing medium. After 10 to 11 days of culture, CD4+ T cells were isolated by negative selection using the EasySep CD4+ T cell isolation kit. Ficoll-Paque Plus gradient centrifugation was used to isolate PBMCs from whole blood, and the isolated PBMCs were then either used fresh or cryopreserved at -140C. Culture conditions were generally each tested in triplicate wells.

About this clonotype itself: Its antigen remains undetermined. No base quality values were provided; no much bigger clone lies one nucleotide off.

Trimming removed 0 bases from V and 7 bases from J, leaving 15 bases between the germline ends. CDR1 and CDR2 were assigned from the germline V gene (reference sequence) as GTSNPN and SVGIG. Inclusive of the bounding cysteine and phenylalanine, the CDR3 is 14 residues long. The kept DNA is CDR3 alone, 42 bases in frame from the first base. Receptors were amplified or captured by PCR. At the Johns Hopkins FTIC core, DNA from the cultured CD4+ T cells underwent TCR sequencing with the Oncomine TCR Beta short-read assay. The QIAamp micro DNA kit was used to extract genomic DNA from the cultured CD4+ T cells. Oncomine TCR Beta libraries made from cultured CD4+ T cells were pooled using unique dual indexes and sequenced on an Illumina iSeq 100. The source study handled its data this way. Non-productive sequences were removed, and CDR3s not starting with C, not ending with F or W, or shorter than 7 amino acids were discarded. The MANAFEST web application identified antigen-specific clonotypes by comparing peptide-stimulated wells against reference wells and other culture wells. To be called positive, a clone needed an FDR below 0.05, an odds ratio above 5, and a productive frequency above 0.1% in at least two of three replicate wells. A clonotype counted as cross-reactive if it showed significant expansion both in the SARS-CoV-2 spike wells and in at least one common cold coronavirus spike condition. Using R version 3.6.1, CDR3 homology was evaluated through Levenshtein distances (stringdist) along with unrooted phylogenetic trees (ape). In TCRdb, the public reads were trimmed at Q25 with fastp and aligned with MiXCR, with productive beta chains retained. Every CDR3 protein is listed once, alongside the most common genes and DNA of its rows. The authors' filters were not applied to this entry. In all, the sample holds over 10,000 distinct CDR3 sequences, and 70% to 80% of those were seen once. Around 26% of the sample belongs to the ten largest clones.

The V gene is TRBV30 and the J gene is TRBJ1-1; a tentative D match to TRBD1 spans 6 bases. Sample: CD4+ T cells from blood, cultured in vitro. The source is a human donor who had recovered from COVID-19. The DNA sequence reads TGTGCCTGGAGTGTACGAGGGGGACGGATTGAAGCTTTCTTT. Its protein reads: CAWSVRGGRIEAFF. The variable domain in full, with residues beyond the CDR3 obtained from the reference TRBV30 and TRBJ1-1 genes, is SQTIHQWPATLVQPVGSPLSLECTVEGTSNPNLYWYRQAAGRGLQLLFYSVGIGQISSEVPQNLSASRPQDRQFILSSKKLLLSDSGFYLCAWSVRGGRIEAFFGQGTRLTVV.